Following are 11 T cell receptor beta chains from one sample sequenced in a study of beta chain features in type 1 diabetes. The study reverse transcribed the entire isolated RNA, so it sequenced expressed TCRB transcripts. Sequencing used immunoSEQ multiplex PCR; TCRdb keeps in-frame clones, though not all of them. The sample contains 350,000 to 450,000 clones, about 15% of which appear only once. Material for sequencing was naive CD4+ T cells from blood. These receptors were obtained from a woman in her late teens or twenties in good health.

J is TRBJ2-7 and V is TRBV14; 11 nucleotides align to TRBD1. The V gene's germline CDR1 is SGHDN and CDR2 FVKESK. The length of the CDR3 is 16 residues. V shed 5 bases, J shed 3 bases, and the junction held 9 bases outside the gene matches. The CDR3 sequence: CASSSQLGTGGYEQYF. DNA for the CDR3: TGTGCCAGCAGCTCCCAACTCGGGACAGGGGGCTACGAGCAGTACTTC.

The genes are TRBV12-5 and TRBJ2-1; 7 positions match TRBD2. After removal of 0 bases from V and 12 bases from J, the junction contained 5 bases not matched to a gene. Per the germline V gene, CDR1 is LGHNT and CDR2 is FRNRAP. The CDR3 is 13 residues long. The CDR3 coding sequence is TGTGCTAGTGGTTTGGTCGGGGCTAGCGGGCAGTTCTTC. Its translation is CASGLVGASGQFF.

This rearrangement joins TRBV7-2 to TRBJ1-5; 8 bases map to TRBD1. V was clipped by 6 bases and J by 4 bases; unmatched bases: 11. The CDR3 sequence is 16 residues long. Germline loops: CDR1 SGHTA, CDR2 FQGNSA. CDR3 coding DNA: TGTGCCAGCAGAGCGACAGGGGTGCACCCGAATCAGCCCCAGCATTTT. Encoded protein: CASRATGVHPNQPQHF.

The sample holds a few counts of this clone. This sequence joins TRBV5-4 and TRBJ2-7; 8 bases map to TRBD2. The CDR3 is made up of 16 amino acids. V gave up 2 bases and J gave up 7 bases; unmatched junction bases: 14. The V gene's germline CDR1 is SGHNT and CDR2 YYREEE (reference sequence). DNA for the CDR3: TGTGCCAGCAGCTTAGGTCCCACTAGCGGATGGGAAGAGCAGTACTTC. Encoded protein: CASSLGPTSGWEEQYF.

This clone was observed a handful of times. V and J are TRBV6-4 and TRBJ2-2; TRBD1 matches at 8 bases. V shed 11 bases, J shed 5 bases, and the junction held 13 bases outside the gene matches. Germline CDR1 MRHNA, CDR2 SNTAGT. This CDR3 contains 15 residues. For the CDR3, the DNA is TGTGCCCCCAGGGCAAGGACAGGGCATACCGGGGAGCTGTTTTTT. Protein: CAPRARTGHTGELFF.

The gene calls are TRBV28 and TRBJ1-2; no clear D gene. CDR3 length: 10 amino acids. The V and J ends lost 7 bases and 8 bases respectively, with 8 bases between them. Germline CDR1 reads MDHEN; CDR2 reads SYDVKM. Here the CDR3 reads CASNGRGYTF. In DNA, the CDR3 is TGTGCCAGCAATGGTCGGGGCTACACCTTC.

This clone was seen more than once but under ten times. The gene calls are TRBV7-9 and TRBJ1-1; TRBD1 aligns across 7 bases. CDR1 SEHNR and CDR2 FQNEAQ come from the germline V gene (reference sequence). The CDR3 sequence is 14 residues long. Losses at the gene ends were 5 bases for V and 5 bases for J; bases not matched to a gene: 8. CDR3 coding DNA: TGTGCCAGCAGCAGAGGGGGCGCGGCGACTGAAGCTTTCTTT. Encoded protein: CASSRGGAATEAFF.

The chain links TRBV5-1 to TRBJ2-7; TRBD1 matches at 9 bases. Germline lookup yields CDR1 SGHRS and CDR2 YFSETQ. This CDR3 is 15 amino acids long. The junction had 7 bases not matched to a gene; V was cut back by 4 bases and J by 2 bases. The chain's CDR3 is CASSRWTGETYEQYF. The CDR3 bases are TGCGCCAGCAGCCGGTGGACAGGGGAAACCTACGAGCAGTACTTC. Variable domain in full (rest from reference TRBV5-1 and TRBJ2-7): KAGVTQTPRYLIKTRGQQVTLSCSPISGHRSVSWYQQTPGQGLQFLFEYFSETQRNKGNFPGRFSGRQFSNSRSEMNVSTLELGDSALYLCASSRWTGETYEQYFGPGTRLTVT.

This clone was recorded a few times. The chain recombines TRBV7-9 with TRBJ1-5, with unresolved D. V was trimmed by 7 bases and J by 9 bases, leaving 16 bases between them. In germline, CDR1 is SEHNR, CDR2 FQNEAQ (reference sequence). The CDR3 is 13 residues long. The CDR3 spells CASTMDARGPQHF. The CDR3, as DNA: TGTGCCAGCACCATGGACGCCCGGGGGCCCCAGCATTTT.

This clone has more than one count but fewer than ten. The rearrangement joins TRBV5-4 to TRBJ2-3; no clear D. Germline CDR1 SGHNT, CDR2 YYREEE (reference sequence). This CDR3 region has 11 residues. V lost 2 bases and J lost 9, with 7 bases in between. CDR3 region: CASSFYNTQYF. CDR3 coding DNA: TGTGCCAGCAGCTTCTATAACACGCAGTATTTT. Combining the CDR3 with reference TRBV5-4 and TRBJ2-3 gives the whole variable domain ETGVTQSPTHLIKTRGQQVTLRCSSQSGHNTVSWYQQALGQGPQFIFQYYREEENGRGNFPPRFSGLQFPNYSSELNVNALELDDSALYLCASSFYNTQYFGPGTRLTVL.

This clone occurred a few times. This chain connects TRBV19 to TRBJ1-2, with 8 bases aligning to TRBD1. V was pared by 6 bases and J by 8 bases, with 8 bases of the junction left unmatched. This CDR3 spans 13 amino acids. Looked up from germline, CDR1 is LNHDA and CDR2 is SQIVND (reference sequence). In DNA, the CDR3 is TGTGCCAGTAGGAGCACGGACAGGGACGGCTACACCTTC. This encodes CASRSTDRDGYTF.